A single sample gave rise to the 10 T cell receptor beta chains below, sequenced in a study of shared clonotypes between healthy human individuals. Using immunoSEQ multiplex PCR, the repertoire was profiled, and TCRdb retains in-frame clones only, with some absent. The repertoire has under 2,500,000 clones, roughly 95% of them found once; the top ten carry 0.1% to 0.15%. Sequenced sample: naive CD4+ T cells sorted from blood. Documented subset: CD45RA+ positively selected. All receptors come from a man aged 18 to 30 in good health.

This chain uses TRBV6-1 with TRBJ2-7, with D hard to call. The CDR3 has 15 amino acids. V lost 1 base and J 2 bases, leaving 12 bases between the germline ends. CDR1 and CDR2 from the germline V gene are MNHNS and SASEGT. For the CDR3, the DNA is TGTGCCAGCAGTGAAGGTCCAGGTGTCACCTACGAGCAGTACTTC. It encodes CASSEGPGVTYEQYF.

This sequence joins TRBV6-1 and TRBJ1-1; 7 bases map to TRBD1. With V trimmed by 7 bases and J by 7 bases, 9 bases remained unmatched. CDR1 and CDR2 (germline): MNHNS, SASEGT. The CDR3 consists of 13 residues. The CDR3 region has the DNA TGTGCCAGCAATCGACAGGGCACGGGTGAAGCTTTCTTT. Protein sequence: CASNRQGTGEAFF.

The chain combines TRBV6-6 with TRBJ1-3; D is undetermined. There are 14 residues in the CDR3. Germline values: CDR1 MNHNY, CDR2 SVGAGI (reference sequence). The ends were cut back, 6 bases at V and 7 bases at J, with 16 bases in the middle. The CDR3 region has the DNA TGTGCCAGCAGCCGCCAAATGGGAGGGAACACCATATATTTT. Its protein is CASSRQMGGNTIYF.

The chain couples TRBV29-1 to TRBJ2-7; the D gene is possibly TRBD1 (6 bases). CDR1 is SQVTM, CDR2 ANQGSEA, per germline. Trimming pared 4 bases from V and 5 bases from J, leaving 15 bases between. The CDR3 spans 13 residues. In DNA form, the CDR3 reads TGCAGCGTTGGACAGGTTCTCAGGGACGAGCAGTACTTC. Residues: CSVGQVLRDEQYF.

CDR3 DNA sequence: TGTGCCTGGAGCCAACACTTAAATGAAAAACTGTTTTTT. Translation: CAWSQHLNEKLFF. V usage is TRBV30 and J usage is TRBJ1-4; D not resolved. Trimming pared 3 bases from V and 5 bases from J, leaving 10 bases between. Germline loops: CDR1 GTSNPN, CDR2 SVGIG (reference sequence). The CDR3 loop spans 13 amino acids.

This clone was counted a single time. The chain couples TRBV18 to TRBJ2-6; 12 bases line up with TRBD1. V was pared by 3 bases and J by 3 bases, with 6 bases of the junction left unmatched. In germline, CDR1 is KGHSH, CDR2 LQKENI. The CDR3 is made up of 18 amino acids. Here the CDR3 reads CASSPPGQGAGGANVLTF. In DNA, the CDR3 is TGTGCCAGCTCACCCCCGGGACAGGGGGCGGGTGGGGCCAACGTCCTGACTTTC.

This clone was counted a single time. The rearrangement joins TRBV7-3 to TRBJ2-2; D ambiguous. The CDR3 has 13 amino acids. CDR1 is SGHTA and CDR2 is FQGTGA in the germline V gene. V lost 7 bases, J lost 1 base, and 7 bases lay in between. CDR3 sequence (DNA): TGTGCCAGCACCCTTGGGAACACCGGGGAGCTGTTTTTT. Translating gives CASTLGNTGELFF.

The genes are TRBV6-6 and TRBJ2-1; D not resolved. V shed 7 bases and J shed 5 bases, with 9 bases lying between them. CDR3 length equals 12 residues. CDR1 and CDR2 from the germline V gene are MNHNY and SVGAGI (reference sequence). The CDR3, as DNA: TGTGCCAGCACAAGAGAGAACAATGAGCAGTTCTTC. Encoded protein: CASTRENNEQFF.

The chain joins TRBV20-1 to TRBJ2-1; weak D call: TRBD1 (6 bases). Germline values: CDR1 DFQATT, CDR2 SNEGSKA (reference sequence). Trimming took off 6 bases at V and 10 bases at J, with 10 bases between the two ends. This CDR3 region has 10 residues. CDR3 in DNA: TGCAGTGCGTCCGGGACAGAGCAGTTCTTC. Encoded protein: CSASGTEQFF.

About this clone: Other DNA sequences from this sample encode an identical CDR3 as well. This sequence joins TRBV30 and TRBJ1-1, with D possibly being TRBD1 (5 bases). This CDR3 is 13 amino acids long. The V and J ends lost 3 bases and 1 base respectively, with 9 bases between them. CDR1 and CDR2 from the germline V gene are GTSNPN and SVGIG (reference sequence). CDR3 coding DNA: TGTGCCTGGAGATTGGGGGGGAACACTGAAGCTTTCTTT. This codes for CAWRLGGNTEAFF.